This TCR beta chain was sequenced for a study of control samples from healthy donors and cancer patients. Method: immunoSEQ multiplex PCR; TCRdb's copy keeps in-frame clones and lacks some. The table shows some 48,000 clones, with about 93% occurring only once. Unmatched junction bases numbered 14, after V lost 8 bases and J lost 7 bases. The germline gives CDR1 ENHRY, CDR2 SYGVKD. The CDR3 has 15 residues. What was sequenced was PBMCs. The gene calls are TRBV10-3 and TRBJ1-1, with 9 positions matching TRBD1. The sequence derives from a woman aged 45-59 years with head and neck cancer. The CDR3 DNA sequence: TGTGCCATCGGAAGTACAGGGGGCGAGACTCTTGAAGCTTTCTTT. Its protein product is CAIGSTGGETLEAFF.